The rows below give T cell receptor beta chains drawn from one sample of a study of spatial heterogeneity in lung cancer. TCRdb recomputed calls from the 5' RACE reads with MiXCR, one row per CDR3 protein. Counted here are several thousand distinct CDR3 sequences, about a sixth occurring once; the ten biggest clones make up approximately 16%. The sample was normal lung tissue next to the tumor, taken at surgery. Receptors were obtained from a male donor with early-stage non-small cell lung cancer. Each CDR3 is given without its conserved first and last residue. A row's size may be missing; if present it is once, few, many or a size class.

size	V	J	CDR3
large	TRBV12-3/TRBV12-4	TRBJ1-5	ASSPGDSNQPQH
.	TRBV20-1	TRBJ2-7	SAAMLAAGSYEQY
many	TRBV28	TRBJ2-7	ASSLLAGGSYEQY
many	TRBV7-2	TRBJ1-4	ASSLSGEAKKLF
many	TRBV5-1	TRBJ2-6	ASSLMAALAGANVLT
.	TRBV5-1	TRBJ1-1	ASTWTGGNTEAF
few	TRBV5-6	TRBJ2-1	ASSSRDRGMDEQF
few	TRBV6-1	TRBJ1-2	ASSHWGQGNGYT
medium-sized	TRBV5-1	TRBJ1-1	ASSFGTYTEAF
.	TRBV7-3	TRBJ1-6	ASSLTSPGQGNSPLH
.	TRBV20-1	TRBJ1-2	SAISGTASYGYT